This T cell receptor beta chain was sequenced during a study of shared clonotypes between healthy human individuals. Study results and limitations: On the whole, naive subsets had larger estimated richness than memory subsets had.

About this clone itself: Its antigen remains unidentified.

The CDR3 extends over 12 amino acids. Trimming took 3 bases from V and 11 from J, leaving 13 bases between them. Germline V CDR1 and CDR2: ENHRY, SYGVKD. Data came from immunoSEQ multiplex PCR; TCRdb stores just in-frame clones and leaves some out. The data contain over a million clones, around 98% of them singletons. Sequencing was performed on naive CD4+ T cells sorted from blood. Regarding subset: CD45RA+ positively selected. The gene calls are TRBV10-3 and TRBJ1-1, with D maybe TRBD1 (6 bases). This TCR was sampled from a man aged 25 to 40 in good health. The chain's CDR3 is CAISDRGDDAFF. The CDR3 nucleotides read TGTGCCATCAGTGACAGGGGAGATGACGCTTTCTTT.